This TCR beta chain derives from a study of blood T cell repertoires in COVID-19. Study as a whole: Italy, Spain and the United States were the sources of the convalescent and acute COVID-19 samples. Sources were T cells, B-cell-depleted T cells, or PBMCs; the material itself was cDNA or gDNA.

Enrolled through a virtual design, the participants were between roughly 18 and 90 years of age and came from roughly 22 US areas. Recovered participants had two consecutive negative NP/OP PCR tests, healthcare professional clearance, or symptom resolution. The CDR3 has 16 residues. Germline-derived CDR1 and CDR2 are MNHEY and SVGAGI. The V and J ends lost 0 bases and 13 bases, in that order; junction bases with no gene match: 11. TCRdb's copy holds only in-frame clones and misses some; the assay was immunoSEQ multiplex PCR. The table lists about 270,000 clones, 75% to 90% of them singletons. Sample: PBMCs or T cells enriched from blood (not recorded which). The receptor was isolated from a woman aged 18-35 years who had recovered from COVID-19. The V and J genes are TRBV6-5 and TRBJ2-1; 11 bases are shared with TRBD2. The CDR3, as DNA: TGTGCCAGCAGTTACTCTTTTAGCGGGGGGGCCCGTTACCAGTTCTTC. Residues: CASSYSFSGGARYQFF.